These T cell receptor beta chains were read from a single sample in a study of T-cell reconstitution after alpha-beta-depleted transplantation in children. TCRdb reprocessed the PCR reads via MiXCR and lists one record per CDR3 protein. The top ten hold roughly an eighth of the sample, which has approximately 200,000 distinct CDR3 sequences, about 14% seen once. Here the sequenced sample was PBMCs from the stem cell graft donor, taken from the stem cell graft. These receptor sequences come from a human donor who donated a stem cell graft to a child with acute lymphoblastic leukemia. The CDR3 runs from the conserved cysteine through the conserved F or W. Fields, in order: V gene, clone size, J gene, D gene, CDR3 DNA, CDR3 protein. A D gene is named only where the DNA matches it firmly. The size entry is marked missing in some rows and otherwise reads once, few, many or a size class.

V: TRBV20-1; size: many; J: TRBJ2-2; D: -; DNA: TGCAGTGCTTCGCGAGGGGAAAACACCGGGGAGCTGTTTTTT; CDR3: CSASRGENTGELFF
V: TRBV20-1; size: many; J: TRBJ2-5; D: TRBD2; DNA: TGCAGTGCCAGCTGGCGGGAGGGCCAAGAGACCCAGTACTTC; CDR3: CSASWREGQETQYF
V: TRBV5-4; size: few; J: TRBJ2-7; D: -; DNA: TGTGCCAGCAGCGCGCAGCGCCGACCCTACGAGCAGTACTTC; CDR3: CASSAQRRPYEQYF
V: TRBV7-2; size: few; J: TRBJ1-1; D: -; DNA: TGTGCCAGCAGCTTATCCGGGGGAAGTAAGGAAGCTTTCTTT; CDR3: CASSLSGGSKEAFF
V: TRBV2; size: many; J: TRBJ2-3; D: TRBD2; DNA: TGTGCCAGCAGCCGCGGGATAGCGGGAAGCACAGATACGCAGTATTTT; CDR3: CASSRGIAGSTDTQYF
V: TRBV12-3/TRBV12-4; size: many; J: TRBJ2-5; D: -; DNA: TGTGCCAGCAGTTGGAGCGGACAAGAGACCCAGTACTTC; CDR3: CASSWSGQETQYF
V: TRBV4-1; size: -; J: TRBJ1-1; D: -; DNA: TGCGCCAGCAGCCAAGCAGCCAGGGACACTGAAGCTTTCTTT; CDR3: CASSQAARDTEAFF
V: TRBV4-2; size: many; J: TRBJ2-6; D: -; DNA: TGTGCCAGCAGCCATTTCGACTCTGGGGCCAACGTCCTGACTTTC; CDR3: CASSHFDSGANVLTF
V: TRBV29-1; size: many; J: TRBJ2-7; D: TRBD1; DNA: TGCAGCGTTGACTTGGGACAGGGAAACGAGCAGTACTTC; CDR3: CSVDLGQGNEQYF
V: TRBV12-3/TRBV12-4; size: many; J: TRBJ2-2; D: -; DNA: TGTGCCAGCAGTAAGGGGTTCGGGGAGCTGTTTTTT; CDR3: CASSKGFGELFF
V: TRBV6-2/TRBV6-3; size: many; J: TRBJ2-1; D: TRBD1; DNA: TGTGCCAGCAGTGACCTCGGGACAGGCATAGGGAATGAGCAGTTCTTC; CDR3: CASSDLGTGIGNEQFF
V: TRBV6-5; size: many; J: TRBJ2-4; D: -; DNA: TGTGCCAGCAGTTACTCCTTAGTGAAGAACATTCAGTACTTC; CDR3: CASSYSLVKNIQYF
V: TRBV4-1; size: many; J: TRBJ2-7; D: TRBD1; DNA: TGCGCCAGCAGCCAAGATCAACAGGGGGCCTACGAGCAGTACTTC; CDR3: CASSQDQQGAYEQYF
V: TRBV12-3/TRBV12-4; size: many; J: TRBJ1-1; D: -; DNA: TGTGCCAGCAGTTTAAGGTTTTATTTGGGGGGCGGCATGAACACTGAAGCTTTCTTT; CDR3: CASSLRFYLGGGMNTEAFF
V: TRBV12-3/TRBV12-4; size: many; J: TRBJ1-1; D: -; DNA: TGTGCCAGCAGAAAATCGCGCGATTTGGAAGCTTTCTTT; CDR3: CASRKSRDLEAFF
V: TRBV20-1; size: many; J: TRBJ1-2; D: TRBD1; DNA: TGCAGTGCTAGAGATCTCGTACAGGGGGTCTTCAGCTACACCTTC; CDR3: CSARDLVQGVFSYTF
V: TRBV5-1; size: many; J: TRBJ2-2; D: -; DNA: TGCGCCAGCAGCTTGGCCTCCGGGACAAGCCCACGGGAGCTGTTTTTT; CDR3: CASSLASGTSPRELFF
V: TRBV6-5; size: once; J: TRBJ2-7; D: -; DNA: TGTGCCAGCAGTTACCGGTCCCCTAGCAGTAGCGAGCAGTACTTC; CDR3: CASSYRSPSSSEQYF
V: TRBV4-1; size: many; J: TRBJ2-1; D: TRBD2; DNA: TGCGCCAGCAGCCTACGACTAGCGGGTGAGAGCTCCTACAATGAGCAGTTCTTC; CDR3: CASSLRLAGESSYNEQFF
V: TRBV28; size: many; J: TRBJ2-5; D: TRBD1; DNA: TGTGCCAGCAGTTTCCAATGGACAGGGGGGTTAGGGACCCAGTACTTC; CDR3: CASSFQWTGGLGTQYF
V: TRBV5-1; size: many; J: TRBJ2-7; D: TRBD2; DNA: TGCGCCAGCAGCCCCTCCGGGACTAGCGGGGGTTCCTACGAGCAGTACTTC; CDR3: CASSPSGTSGGSYEQYF
V: TRBV20-1; size: -; J: TRBJ1-5; D: TRBD1; DNA: TGCAGTGCTAGCCTCGCCCCGACAGGGGCTAATCAGCCCCAGCATTTT; CDR3: CSASLAPTGANQPQHF
V: TRBV5-1; size: -; J: TRBJ1-2; D: TRBD1; DNA: TGCGCCAGCAGCCTAGACAGGGTTTTCAACTATGGCTACACCTTC; CDR3: CASSLDRVFNYGYTF
V: TRBV29-1; size: many; J: TRBJ2-7; D: TRBD2; DNA: TGCAGCGCAGGGGCACTAGCGGGAAGGACCTACGAGCAGTACTTC; CDR3: CSAGALAGRTYEQYF
V: TRBV5-5; size: -; J: TRBJ2-7; D: -; DNA: TGTGCCAGCAGCTTGGACCAGGTGAGGGGTTCGAGCTCCTACGAGCAGTACTTC; CDR3: CASSLDQVRGSSSYEQYF
V: TRBV19; size: -; J: TRBJ2-2; D: TRBD1; DNA: TGTGCCAGTAGTATGGGACAGGGGATGTCCGGGGAGCTGTTTTTT; CDR3: CASSMGQGMSGELFF
V: TRBV6-6; size: -; J: TRBJ1-5; D: TRBD1; DNA: TGTGCCAGCAGTCCGGGACAGGGTAGCAATCAGCCCCAGCATTTT; CDR3: CASSPGQGSNQPQHF
V: TRBV29-1; size: many; J: TRBJ2-1; D: TRBD2; DNA: TGCAGCGTCGTACTAGCGGCAAAATCCTACAATGAGCAGTTCTTC; CDR3: CSVVLAAKSYNEQFF
V: TRBV7-9; size: many; J: TRBJ2-6; D: -; DNA: TGTGCCAGCAGCACCGGACAGTCCTCTGGGGCCAACGTCCTGACTTTC; CDR3: CASSTGQSSGANVLTF
V: TRBV6-1; size: many; J: TRBJ2-7; D: -; DNA: TGTGCCAGCTTGGAGGGCCAAGGCTACGAGCAGTACTTC; CDR3: CASLEGQGYEQYF
V: TRBV15; size: many; J: TRBJ2-1; D: -; DNA: TGTGCCACCAGCATCCCTCAGTTCGATGAGCAGTTCTTC; CDR3: CATSIPQFDEQFF
V: TRBV20-1; size: many; J: TRBJ2-1; D: -; DNA: TGCAGTGCCCACCCTATTGGAACCTACAATGAGCAGTTCTTC; CDR3: CSAHPIGTYNEQFF
V: TRBV5-4; size: many; J: TRBJ2-1; D: -; DNA: TGTGCCAGCAGCTTGCGGGACGGCTCCTACAATGAGCAGTTCTTC; CDR3: CASSLRDGSYNEQFF
V: TRBV5-1; size: many; J: TRBJ2-5; D: TRBD2; DNA: TGCGCCAGCATCCCCGCAGCGGGAGGGGGAGTGGAGACCCAGTACTTC; CDR3: CASIPAAGGGVETQYF
V: TRBV7-9; size: -; J: TRBJ2-2; D: -; DNA: TGTGCCAGCAGCTTAAGGGGGGTCGGCGGGGAGCTGTTTTTT; CDR3: CASSLRGVGGELFF
V: TRBV6-1; size: -; J: TRBJ1-5; D: -; DNA: TGTGCCAGCAGGCGACAGGTCAATCAGCCCCAGCATTTT; CDR3: CASRRQVNQPQHF
V: TRBV7-9; size: many; J: TRBJ2-1; D: -; DNA: TGTGCCAGCAGCTTAGTAGTCCTTGGCCGCCGGGACACTAGTGAGCAGTTCTTC; CDR3: CASSLVVLGRRDTSEQFF
V: TRBV29-1; size: many; J: TRBJ2-1; D: TRBD2; DNA: TGCAGCGTTACTAGCGGAGCGGCCTACAATGAGCAGTTCTTC; CDR3: CSVTSGAAYNEQFF
V: TRBV25-1; size: many; J: TRBJ1-1; D: TRBD1; DNA: TGTGCCAGCAGTGAATCGGGCAGGGGGGGAACTGAAGCTTTCTTT; CDR3: CASSESGRGGTEAFF
V: TRBV11-2; size: many; J: TRBJ2-2; D: -; DNA: TGTGCCAGCAGCTTGTTAGAAATCGGGGAGCTGTTTTTT; CDR3: CASSLLEIGELFF
V: TRBV20-1; size: -; J: TRBJ2-7; D: -; DNA: TGCAGCTTACGGGGGACTTGGGGCTCCTACGAGCAGTACTTC; CDR3: CSLRGTWGSYEQYF
V: TRBV27; size: -; J: TRBJ2-1; D: -; DNA: TGTGCCAGCAGTCGAACCTGGGGGGCCTACAATGAGCAGTTCTTC; CDR3: CASSRTWGAYNEQFF
V: TRBV3-1; size: -; J: TRBJ2-1; D: TRBD2; DNA: TGTGCCAGCAGTCCCAGGGGCCCCGGGGGACTAGCGGAGTACAATGAGCAGTTCTTC; CDR3: CASSPRGPGGLAEYNEQFF
V: TRBV6-1; size: -; J: TRBJ1-5; D: -; DNA: TGTGCCAGCAGTCCCCAGGGGAATAGCAATCAGCCCCAGCATTTT; CDR3: CASSPQGNSNQPQHF
V: TRBV12-3/TRBV12-4; size: many; J: TRBJ1-4; D: -; DNA: TGTGCCAGCAGTCTCGGATCCACGGGTGAAAAACTGTTTTTT; CDR3: CASSLGSTGEKLFF
V: TRBV5-1; size: many; J: TRBJ2-5; D: -; DNA: TGCGCCAGCAGCCCCTTAGCAGAGCAAGAGACCCAGTACTTC; CDR3: CASSPLAEQETQYF
V: TRBV6-4; size: -; J: TRBJ2-1; D: -; DNA: TGTGCCAGCAAAGGAGGCGGTTCCTACAATGAGCAGTTCTTC; CDR3: CASKGGGSYNEQFF
V: TRBV3-1; size: few; J: TRBJ1-3; D: TRBD1; DNA: TGTGCCAGCAGGGCTGACAGGGGCCGAACTGGAAACACCATATATTTT; CDR3: CASRADRGRTGNTIYF
V: TRBV20-1; size: many; J: TRBJ2-5; D: TRBD2; DNA: TGCAGTGCTCCCACCCCCCGACTAGCCGACCAAGAGACCCAGTACTTC; CDR3: CSAPTPRLADQETQYF
V: TRBV4-1; size: few; J: TRBJ2-7; D: -; DNA: TGCGCCAGCAGCCAAGATCTGGGTGGGGCCTCCTACGAGCAGTACTTC; CDR3: CASSQDLGGASYEQYF